A single sample is the source of the 3 T cell receptor beta chains below, sequenced in a study of T cell changes during pregnancy in multiple sclerosis. Measured with immunoSEQ multiplex PCR; TCRdb has only the in-frame clones, and not every one. The table shows roughly 75,000 clones, with 85% to 95% occurring only once. This specimen consisted of peripheral blood, obtained after pregnancy. All receptors derive from a female donor in good health, enrolled as a control in a pregnancy study.

This chain connects TRBV11-3 to TRBJ2-7; maybe TRBD2 (6 bases). The CDR3 length is 17 residues. V lost 0 bases to trimming and J lost 6 bases, with 21 bases between them. Germline CDR1 SGHNT, CDR2 YENEEA. CDR3 bases: TGTGCCAGCAGCTTAGAAGGTCTTCCAGCGGGCTACTCCGAGCAGTACTTC. Translated: CASSLEGLPAGYSEQYF.

The gene calls are TRBV15 and TRBJ2-7; D gene ambiguous. The CDR3 has 14 residues. The V end lost 0 bases, the J end lost 2 bases, and 8 bases lay between the germline ends. Germline V gene data show CDR1 as LNHNV and CDR2 as YYDKDF (reference sequence). CDR3 coding DNA: TGTGCCACCAGCAGAGACCTAGGTACCTACGAGCAGTACTTC. Residues: CATSRDLGTYEQYF. The variable domain in full, completed from reference TRBV15 and TRBJ2-7, reads DAMVIQNPRYQVTQFGKPVTLSCSQTLNHNVMYWYQQKSSQAPKLLFHYYDKDFNNEADTPDNFQSRRPNTSFCFLDIRSPGLGDTAMYLCATSRDLGTYEQYFGPGTRLTVT.

This chain connects TRBV5-1 to TRBJ2-3, with D perhaps TRBD1 (6 bases). The CDR3 is 16 amino acids. Trimming stripped 5 bases from V and 2 bases from J, with 18 bases between. Germline CDR1 is SGHRS and CDR2 is YFSETQ. The CDR3 loop is CASSRTATSPTDTQYF. The CDR3, as DNA: TGCGCCAGCAGTCGGACAGCAACGTCACCCACAGATACGCAGTATTTT.